These T cell receptor beta chains were read from a single sample in a study of PD-L1 blockade in urothelial cancer. Using immunoSEQ multiplex PCR, the repertoire was profiled, and TCRdb retains in-frame clones only, with some absent. Among around 45,000 clones listed, more than 75% were seen once. This material consisted of PBMCs, taken around atezolizumab (anti-PD-L1) treatment. The source is an older woman with urothelial cancer. Both conserved end residues are part of each CDR3. D genes are given only for firm matches. The listing skips clone size in some rows; elsewhere it reads once, few, many or a size class.

D gene | J gene | V gene | clone size | CDR3 protein | CDR3 DNA
NA | TRBJ2-7 | TRBV4-3 | NA | CASSQDLSGHEQYF | TGCGCCAGCAGCCAAGATCTCTCGGGTCACGAGCAGTACTTC
TRBD2 | TRBJ2-7 | TRBV7-2 | NA | CASSLVGLADAYEQYF | TGTGCCAGCAGCTTAGTCGGCCTAGCGGACGCCTACGAGCAGTACTTC
NA | TRBJ1-6 | TRBV5-5 | few | CASSPPRSPLHF | TGTGCCAGCAGCCCCCCCAGGTCACCCCTCCACTTT
TRBD1 | TRBJ2-5 | TRBV5-1 | once | CASSLGQGQETQYF | TGCGCCAGCAGCTTGGGACAGGGGCAGGAGACCCAGTACTTC
TRBD2 | TRBJ2-7 | TRBV4-3 | NA | CASSQGLAGGPVEQYF | TGCGCCAGCAGCCAAGGACTAGCGGGAGGGCCTGTCGAGCAGTACTTC
TRBD2 | TRBJ2-2 | TRBV5-4 | NA | CASSLAGLVGTGELFF | TGTGCCAGCAGCTTGGCGGGACTAGTTGGCACCGGGGAGCTGTTTTTT
NA | TRBJ2-5 | TRBV6-5 | few | CASSPTYGDQETQYF | TGTGCCAGCAGCCCTACCTACGGGGACCAAGAGACCCAGTACTTC
TRBD2 | TRBJ2-1 | TRBV11-2 | once | CASSRLRLAAVYNEQFF | TGTGCCAGCAGCCGCCTCAGACTAGCGGCAGTCTACAATGAGCAGTTCTTC
NA | TRBJ2-1 | TRBV6-5 | NA | CASSYRTTYNEQFF | TGTGCCAGCAGTTACAGGACTACCTACAATGAGCAGTTCTTC
NA | TRBJ2-4 | TRBV15 | NA | CATSRPRMGIAKNIQYF | TGTGCCACCAGCAGACCCCGGATGGGCATAGCCAAAAACATTCAGTACTTC
NA | TRBJ2-3 | TRBV9 | NA | CASSVGDRSTDTQYF | TGTGCCAGCAGCGTAGGCGACAGGAGCACAGATACGCAGTATTTT
NA | TRBJ2-7 | TRBV29-1 | NA | CSARVGGHEPEQYF | TGCAGCGCCAGAGTGGGTGGGCACGAGCCCGAGCAGTACTTC
NA | TRBJ2-3 | TRBV5-1 | NA | CASSVTGTDTQYF | TGCGCCAGCAGCGTCACAGGCACAGATACGCAGTATTTT
NA | TRBJ2-7 | TRBV7-8 | once | CASSLAGEPSYEQYF | TGTGCCAGCAGCTTAGCCGGGGAACCCTCCTACGAGCAGTACTTC
NA | TRBJ1-1 | TRBV7-9 | once | CASSLVAGNEAFF | TGTGCCAGCAGCTTAGTGGCCGGGAATGAAGCTTTCTTT
TRBD1 | TRBJ2-2 | TRBV18 | NA | CASSYQTGGRTGELFF | TGTGCCAGCTCATACCAGACAGGGGGTCGGACCGGGGAGCTGTTTTTT
TRBD2 | TRBJ2-3 | TRBV19 | NA | CASSYSGTSLPSDTQYF | TGTGCCAGTAGTTACTCCGGGACTAGCCTTCCCTCTGATACGCAGTATTTT
TRBD2 | TRBJ2-3 | TRBV9 | NA | CASSVGFVAGGPKDTQYF | TGTGCCAGCAGCGTTGGTTTCGTCGCGGGAGGGCCAAAGGATACGCAGTATTTT
TRBD1 | TRBJ1-3 | TRBV5-4 | NA | CASSLAGQGRSGNTIYF | TGTGCCAGCAGCTTGGCGGGACAGGGACGGTCTGGAAACACCATATATTTT
NA | TRBJ2-7 | TRBV7-2 | NA | CASSLAGRGSYEQYF | TGTGCCAGCAGCTTAGCTGGGAGGGGGAGCTACGAGCAGTACTTC
NA | TRBJ1-4 | TRBV28 | NA | CASSAQDISTNEKLFF | TGTGCCAGCAGTGCCCAGGACATTTCAACTAATGAAAAACTGTTTTTT
NA | TRBJ1-5 | TRBV19 | NA | CASSISTGYSNQPQHF | TGTGCCAGTAGTATTTCGACAGGCTATAGCAATCAGCCCCAGCATTTT
TRBD1 | TRBJ2-3 | TRBV5-4 | NA | CASSLQGAVDTQYF | TGTGCCAGCAGCTTACAGGGGGCCGTAGATACGCAGTATTTT
NA | TRBJ2-7 | TRBV11-3 | NA | CASSSGGEDASYEQYF | TGTGCCAGCAGCTCGGGTGGGGAGGACGCCTCCTACGAGCAGTACTTC